These 22 T cell receptor beta chains were all obtained from the same sample, sequenced in a study of vaccination and CD4 T cells after COVID-19. Their antigens remain unidentified. Sequencing of the DNA from cultured CD4+ T cells was carried out with the Oncomine TCR Beta short-read assay. MiXCR, run by TCRdb on the PCR reads, gives a single entry per CDR3 protein. The repertoire holds approximately 21,000 distinct CDR3 sequences, roughly 50% seen once, with over 7% in the top ten. Sample treatment: approximately 9-day PBMC culture with coronavirus spike peptide pools or control peptides (ViraFEST assay). The sample consisted of CD4+ T cells from blood, cultured in vitro. These receptors were obtained from a human donor who had recovered from COVID-19.

The chain couples TRBV19 to TRBJ2-1; D is unresolved. V lost 0 bases to trimming and J lost 0 bases, with 6 bases between them. Per germline, CDR1 LNHDA and CDR2 SQIVND (reference sequence). The CDR3 length is 15 residues. The CDR3 reads CASSIDLSSYNEQFF. DNA for the CDR3: TGTGCCAGTAGTATAGACCTGAGCTCCTACAATGAGCAGTTCTTC. The full variable domain, its missing parts supplied by reference TRBV19 and TRBJ2-1, is DGGITQSPKYLFRKEGQNVTLSCEQNLNHDAMYWYRQDPGQGLRLIYYSQIVNDFQKGDIAEGYSVSREKKESFPLTVTSAQKNPTAFYLCASSIDLSSYNEQFFGPGTRLTVL.

This clonotype was counted a few times. The V call is TRBV6-5, the J call TRBJ1-1, with TRBD1 matching over 7 bases. V lost 2 bases and J lost 4; bases outside the gene matches: 10. The CDR3 is 16 amino acids. The V gene's germline CDR1 is MNHEY and CDR2 SVGAGI. The CDR3 region has the DNA TGTGCCAGCAGTTACACGCTGGAGACAGGGCCCACTGAAGCTTTCTTT. Encoded protein: CASSYTLETGPTEAFF.

Remarks on this clonotype: An end of the junction differs from the germline gene, which may be a read error. The chain carries TRBV7-7 and TRBJ2-3; 10 nucleotides align to TRBD2. Germline V CDR1 and CDR2: SSHAT, FNYEAQ (reference sequence). The CDR3 loop spans 15 amino acids. The CDR3 DNA reads as TGTGCTAGCAGCTTAGCGGGACTAGCGACAGATACGCAGTATTTT. Translating it yields CASSLAGLATDTQYF.

The chain joins TRBV5-4 to TRBJ2-3, with D maybe TRBD1 (7 bases). This CDR3 is 16 amino acids long. V was pared by 0 bases and J by 4 bases, with 15 bases between. Germline lookup yields CDR1 SGHNT and CDR2 YYREEE (reference sequence). CDR3 sequence reads: CASSLDPDRDSDTQYF. As DNA, the CDR3 is TGTGCCAGCAGCTTGGATCCAGACAGGGACTCAGATACGCAGTATTTT. The complete variable domain, with remaining parts taken from reference TRBV5-4 and TRBJ2-3, reads ETGVTQSPTHLIKTRGQQVTLRCSSQSGHNTVSWYQQALGQGPQFIFQYYREEENGRGNFPPRFSGLQFPNYSSELNVNALELDDSALYLCASSLDPDRDSDTQYFGPGTRLTVL.

The genes are TRBV27 and TRBJ2-2, with D perhaps TRBD1 (7 bases). V lost 8 bases to trimming and J lost 6 bases, with 28 bases between them. This CDR3 has 18 amino acids. Per the germline V gene, CDR1 is MNHEY and CDR2 is SMNVEV (reference sequence). Written as DNA, the CDR3 is TGTGCCAGCCGACACCTAAGTTTAGGGCAGGGGGGCTCCGGGGAGCTGTTTTTT. This encodes CASRHLSLGQGGSGELFF.

This clonotype has a handful of counts. The V and J genes are TRBV7-9 and TRBJ1-5; TRBD1 agrees at 7 bases. CDR1 and CDR2 (germline): SEHNR, FQNEAQ (reference sequence). This CDR3 comprises 9 residues. V gave up 8 bases and J gave up 16 bases; unmatched junction bases: 5. Written as DNA, the CDR3 is TGTGCCAGCGGGACAGTCAAACATTTT. Its protein product is CASGTVKHF.

This clonotype showed up just a few times. J is TRBJ1-2 and V is TRBV20-1; 8 bases fit TRBD1. This CDR3 comprises 14 residues. Germline loops: CDR1 DFQATT, CDR2 SNEGSKA (reference sequence). The V and J ends lost 3 bases and 0 bases, in that order; junction bases with no gene match: 3. CDR3 amino acids: CSAREDRANYGYTF. The CDR3 DNA is TGCAGTGCTAGGGAGGACAGGGCTAACTATGGCTACACCTTC.

The V and J genes are TRBV5-1 and TRBJ1-1; 9 nucleotides agree with TRBD1. The germline CDR1 and CDR2 sequences are SGHRS and YFSETQ. The CDR3 length is 15 residues. The V and J ends lost 4 bases and 3 bases, in that order; junction bases with no gene match: 7. The CDR3 DNA reads as TGCGCCAGCAGCCGTTTACAGGGGGCTCACACTGAAGCTTTCTTT. It is translated as CASSRLQGAHTEAFF. Based on the CDR3 plus reference TRBV5-1 and TRBJ1-1, the full variable domain is KAGVTQTPRYLIKTRGQQVTLSCSPISGHRSVSWYQQTPGQGLQFLFEYFSETQRNKGNFPGRFSGRQFSNSRSEMNVSTLELGDSALYLCASSRLQGAHTEAFFGQGTRLTVV.

This clonotype was seen once. The rearrangement links TRBV28 to TRBJ1-5, with D hard to call. CDR3 size: 15 residues. Trimming shortened V by 2 bases and J by 1 base, and 9 bases separated the two germline ends. CDR1 and CDR2 from the germline V gene are MDHEN and SYDVKM. The CDR3 region has the DNA TGTGCCAGCAGTTTAGTTGGGCAAAGCAATCAGCCCCAGCATTTT. Translating gives CASSLVGQSNQPQHF. Full variable domain (rest looked up from reference TRBV28 and TRBJ1-5): DVKVTQSSRYLVKRTGEKVFLECVQDMDHENMFWYRQDPGLGLRLIYFSYDVKMKEKGDIPEGYSVSREKKERFSLILESASTNQTSMYLCASSLVGQSNQPQHFGDGTRLSIL.

In this sample, this clonotype turned up a few times. This rearrangement joins TRBV19 to TRBJ1-1, with a tentative D call TRBD1 (5 bases). Germline V gene data show CDR1 as LNHDA and CDR2 as SQIVND (reference sequence). V lost 6 bases, J lost 0 bases, and 23 bases lay in between. The CDR3 spans 18 residues. CDR3 in DNA: TGTGCCAGTAGGCTCCCGGGACCCTGGGGTAGGTTGAACACTGAAGCTTTCTTT. Translating gives CASRLPGPWGRLNTEAFF. The whole variable domain, filled in from reference TRBV19 and TRBJ1-1, reads DGGITQSPKYLFRKEGQNVTLSCEQNLNHDAMYWYRQDPGQGLRLIYYSQIVNDFQKGDIAEGYSVSREKKESFPLTVTSAQKNPTAFYLCASRLPGPWGRLNTEAFFGQGTRLTVV.

The chain employs TRBV30 and TRBJ1-1; D unclear. Per germline, CDR1 GTSNPN and CDR2 SVGIG (reference sequence). The CDR3 runs to 14 residues. V was shortened by 0 bases and J by 4 bases, with 12 bases between the two germline ends. The CDR3 DNA reads TGTGCCTGGAGTGTTAACTCCCGGAGCACTGAAGCTTTCTTT. Protein product: CAWSVNSRSTEAFF.

V usage is TRBV5-1 and J usage is TRBJ1-2, with D maybe TRBD1 (5 bases). V was shortened by 0 bases and J by 4 bases, with 10 bases between the two germline ends. This CDR3 spans 14 amino acids. CDR1 is SGHRS, CDR2 YFSETQ, per germline. CDR3 residues: CASSLGQLVYGYTF. The CDR3 nucleotides read TGCGCCAGCAGCTTGGGACAGCTAGTCTATGGCTACACCTTC.

The table lists this clonotype with a few counts. This rearrangement joins TRBV20-1 to TRBJ1-1; D remains unclear. This CDR3 has 14 amino acids. Trimming pared 2 bases from V and 3 bases from J, leaving 13 bases between. CDR1 is DFQATT, CDR2 SNEGSKA, per germline (reference sequence). For the CDR3, the DNA is TGCAGTGCTAGACGGCAGAGAGCGTACACTGAAGCTTTCTTT. Encoded protein: CSARRQRAYTEAFF.

This rearrangement joins TRBV10-3 to TRBJ1-1; 7 nucleotides align to TRBD1. The germline CDR1 and CDR2 sequences are ENHRY and SYGVKD. The CDR3 runs to 14 residues. Trimming at V came to 3 bases and at J to 7 bases, leaving 8 bases not matched to a gene. The DNA of the CDR3 is TGTGCCATCAGTGACCCAGGGGGGAATCGTGAAGCTTTCTTT. As protein: CAISDPGGNREAFF.

The rearrangement joins TRBV10-3 to TRBJ1-1; D gene unclear. CDR3 length: 13 amino acids. Germline assignment: CDR1 ENHRY and CDR2 SYGVKD. The V end lost 10 bases, the J end lost 4 bases, and 16 bases lay between the germline ends. The CDR3 nucleotides read TGTGCCACCCGGACGGGTCAAGGCACTGAAGCTTTCTTT. Its protein product is CATRTGQGTEAFF.

This clonotype was picked up one time. The chain joins TRBV2 to TRBJ1-4; the D gene is possibly TRBD1 (5 bases). The CDR3 consists of 13 residues. Germline V gene lookup returns CDR1 SNHLY and CDR2 FYNNEI. Trimming took off 2 bases at V and 8 bases at J, with 9 bases between the two ends. The CDR3 region has the DNA TGTGCCAGCAGTGAACAGGGAAGGGAAAAACTGTTTTTT. It codes for CASSEQGREKLFF.

The V and J genes are TRBV15 and TRBJ2-3; D is ambiguous. Trimming stripped 0 bases from V and 4 bases from J, with 5 bases between. CDR1 and CDR2 (germline): LNHNV, YYDKDF (reference sequence). The CDR3 is 13 amino acids. The chain's CDR3 is CATSRDLADTQYF. The CDR3 DNA sequence: TGTGCCACCAGCAGAGATCTTGCAGATACGCAGTATTTT.

This clonotype was found once. The chain combines TRBV4-1 with TRBJ2-5; D uncertain. Germline CDR1 reads MGHRA; CDR2 reads YSYEKL. Trimming stripped 0 bases from V and 5 bases from J, with 4 bases between. This CDR3 is built from 12 residues. CDR3 nucleotides: TGCGCCAGCAGCCAAGATTTCGAGACCCAGTACTTC. It encodes CASSQDFETQYF.

The chain joins TRBV6-1 to TRBJ1-1, with TRBD1 identical over 7 bases. The junction had 7 bases not matched to a gene; V was cut back by 6 bases and J by 6 bases. This CDR3 contains 13 residues. The germline gives CDR1 MNHNS, CDR2 SASEGT. CDR3 nucleotides: TGTGCCAGCAGGACAGGGCCTCACTCTGAAGCTTTCTTT. It is translated as CASRTGPHSEAFF.

V gene TRBV20-1 combines with J gene TRBJ2-3; possibly TRBD1 for D (6 bases). The CDR3 extends over 12 amino acids. Germline-derived CDR1 and CDR2 are DFQATT and SNEGSKA (reference sequence). V lost 4 bases to trimming and J lost 5 bases, with 10 bases between them. This chain's CDR3 is CSAKTGIDTQYF. The CDR3 DNA reads TGCAGTGCTAAAACAGGGATAGATACGCAGTATTTT.

On this clonotype: At one end the junction does not follow the germline gene, possibly because of a read error. V is TRBV24-1 and J is TRBJ2-1, with 9 bases matching TRBD2. The CDR3 totals 14 residues. Germline values: CDR1 KGHDR, CDR2 SFDVKD. The CDR3 protein is CTTSDWDSGGEQFF. The CDR3 DNA is TGTACCACCAGTGATTGGGATAGCGGGGGTGAGCAGTTCTTC.

The V call is TRBV7-2, the J call TRBJ2-3; TRBD2 matches 15 bases. The germline V gene encodes CDR1 SGHTA and CDR2 FQGNSA. CDR3 size: 17 residues. V shed 1 base, J shed 5 bases, and the junction held 4 bases outside the gene matches. CDR3 region: CASSLDSGLAGGDTQYF. The CDR3 nucleotides read TGTGCCAGCAGCTTAGATTCGGGACTAGCGGGAGGAGATACGCAGTATTTT.